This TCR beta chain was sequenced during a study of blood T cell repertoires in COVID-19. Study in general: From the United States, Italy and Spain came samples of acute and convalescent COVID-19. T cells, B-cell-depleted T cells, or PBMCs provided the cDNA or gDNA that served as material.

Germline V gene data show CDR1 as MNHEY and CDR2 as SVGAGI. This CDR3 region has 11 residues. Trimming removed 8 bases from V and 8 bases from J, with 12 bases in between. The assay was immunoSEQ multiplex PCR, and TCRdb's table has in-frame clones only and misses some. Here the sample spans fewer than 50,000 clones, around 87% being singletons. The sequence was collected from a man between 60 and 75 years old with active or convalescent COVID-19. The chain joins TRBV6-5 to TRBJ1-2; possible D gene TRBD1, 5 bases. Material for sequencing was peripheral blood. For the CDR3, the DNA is TGTGCCAGCCGGGGGGATGAGGGCTACACCTTC. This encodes CASRGDEGYTF.